One sample yielded the 3 T cell receptor beta chains listed below, sequenced in a study of blood T cell repertoires in COVID-19. Sequencing used immunoSEQ multiplex PCR; TCRdb keeps in-frame clones, though not all of them. This sample has some 150,000 clones, with roughly 88% found just once. Sequenced input: peripheral blood. The receptors were gathered from a man aged 60 to 75 who had recovered from COVID-19.

The chain combines TRBV5-6 with TRBJ1-3; D perhaps matches TRBD1 (5 bases). Between the trimmed V and J ends, which lost 3 bases and 0 bases, there was a span of 10 bases. In germline, CDR1 is SGHDT, CDR2 YYEEEE. The CDR3 runs 15 residues. The CDR3 loop reads CASSSGLISGNTIYF. In nucleotides, the CDR3 is TGTGCCAGCAGCTCGGGACTGATCTCTGGAAACACCATATATTTT.

The chain is built from TRBV11-3 and TRBJ1-1; 8 nucleotides match TRBD1. CDR1 and CDR2 (germline): SGHNT, YENEEA. The junction had 12 bases not matched to a gene; V was cut back by 5 bases and J by 4 bases. This CDR3 is built from 16 residues. As DNA, the CDR3 is TGTGCCAGCAGCCCTAGCCCAGGGGGCGAGGGCACTGAAGCTTTCTTT. It specifies CASSPSPGGEGTEAFF.

V gene TRBV2 combines with J gene TRBJ1-2; 7 bases match TRBD1. This CDR3 has 14 amino acids. V dropped 6 bases and J dropped 4; count of bases not matched to a gene: 8. The germline gives CDR1 SNHLY, CDR2 FYNNEI. The CDR3 sequence: CASRATGTSYGYTF. The DNA of the CDR3 is TGTGCCAGCAGGGCGACAGGGACCTCCTATGGCTACACCTTC. The full variable domain, its missing parts supplied by reference TRBV2 and TRBJ1-2, is EPEVTQTPSHQVTQMGQEVILRCVPISNHLYFYWYRQILGQKVEFLVSFYNNEISEKSEIFDDQFSVERPDGSNFTLKIRSTKLEDSAMYFCASRATGTSYGYTFGSGTRLTVV.